This T cell receptor beta chain was recorded in a study of Graves' ophthalmopathy and Graves' hyperthyroidism. On the study more broadly: Hyperthyroidism was considered stable when no ophthalmopathy appeared within 18 months of follow-up. Overall study findings and caveats: Blood contained most expanded thyroid clonotypes exceeding 0.001 frequency. With 70.59% sensitivity and approximately 73% specificity, the model predicted ophthalmopathy progression. A model of 13 signatures distinguished ophthalmopathy from stable hyperthyroidism at around 90% sensitivity and 81.08% specificity.

The CDR3 runs to 14 residues. Germline V gene sequence: CDR1 SGHAT, CDR2 FQNNGV. V was trimmed by 0 bases and J by 8 bases, leaving 14 bases between them. Amplification from RNA transcripts yielded the TCR beta CDR3 regions. The library came from an HTBI-primed first-round RT-PCR and a second-round multiplex PCR. TCRdb reanalysed the multiplex PCR reads using MiXCR and keeps one entry per CDR3 protein. The data contain about 1.2 million distinct CDR3 sequences, about two fifths of them singletons. This clonotype was counted ten times or more. Its antigen is still unknown. The sample was peripheral blood or thyroid tissue (not recorded which). The V call is TRBV11-2, the J call TRBJ2-7, with D unresolved. This receptor was obtained from an adult man with Graves' hyperthyroidism. This CDR3 is CASSLDSGMGKQYF. CDR3 in DNA: TGTGCCAGCAGCTTAGATTCCGGTATGGGGAAGCAGTACTTC.